Shown below are 4 T cell receptor beta chains from a single sample sequenced in a study of blood T cells in healthy people across ages. Using a J-beta primer mix together with a sample-barcoded 5' primer, a second PCR was run for roughly 7 to 11 cycles. TCRdb re-called the 5' RACE reads with MiXCR, one entry per CDR3 protein. Of about 1.6 million distinct CDR3 sequences in the sample, roughly 32% were seen once. Sequenced material: blood. These receptors originate from a woman aged 30 to 39 in good health.

The chain couples TRBV5-4 to TRBJ2-5; 7 nucleotides match TRBD2. The CDR3 totals 15 residues. After removal of 0 bases from V and 4 bases from J, the junction contained 6 bases not matched to a gene. Germline V gene lookup returns CDR1 SGHNT and CDR2 YYREEE (reference sequence). CDR3 protein: CASSLVLSGTETQYF. The CDR3 DNA reads as TGTGCCAGCAGCTTGGTTTTGAGCGGGACAGAGACCCAGTACTTC.

The J gene is TRBJ2-5, the V gene TRBV4-2, with no clear D. Looked up from germline, CDR1 is LGHNA and CDR2 is YNFKEQ. V was cut by 3 bases and J by 5 bases, with 10 bases left in between. The length of the CDR3 is 13 residues. The CDR3 sequence is CASSHVKLETQYF. Here the CDR3 DNA reads TGTGCCAGCAGCCATGTAAAGTTGGAGACCCAGTACTTC.

V is TRBV25-1 and J is TRBJ1-1, with a tentative D call TRBD1 (5 bases). Germline assignment: CDR1 MGHDK and CDR2 SYGVNS. The CDR3 contains 14 residues. V was trimmed by 4 bases and J by 5 bases, leaving 14 bases between them. The chain's CDR3 is CASSARVWGTEAFF. CDR3 in DNA: TGTGCCAGCAGTGCCCGGGTGTGGGGGACTGAAGCTTTCTTT.

This clonotype was picked up many times. The chain carries TRBV29-1 and TRBJ2-3; D perhaps matches TRBD2 (5 bases). Deletions cut 3 bases from V and 5 bases from J, with 9 bases between. Germline lookup yields CDR1 SQVTM and CDR2 ANQGSEA. The CDR3 covers 12 residues. The CDR3 bases are TGCAGCGTTGAGAGAGGGAGAGATACGCAGTATTTT. Protein: CSVERGRDTQYF.